This TCR beta chain was found in a study of post-analysis software for immune sequencing data. Study details: Secondary progressive, relapsing-remitting and progressive-relapsing multiple sclerosis were among the included disease courses.

Study conclusions and caveats: When compared against controls, multiple sclerosis patients showed significantly lower normalized Chao1 diversity. Higher frequency in patients than in controls was seen for a handful of TRBV segments, with TRBV5-6, TRBV5-1 and TRBV20-1 among them.

Prepared TCR beta cDNA libraries contained unique molecular identifiers. MiXCR was run by TCRdb on the PCR reads, yielding one entry per CDR3 protein. The sample lists fewer than 850,000 distinct CDR3 sequences, approximately 30% seen once, with 0.55% to 0.65% in the top ten. This clonotype was seen only a few times. The antigen remains unidentified. The CDR3 runs 14 residues. Germline V gene data show CDR1 as DFQATT and CDR2 as SNEGSKA (reference sequence). The V gene lost 0 bases and the J gene lost 1 base, with 7 bases spanning the gap. The sequenced material came from blood. This receptor was identified in a girl between 10 and 17 years old with multiple sclerosis. The V and J genes are TRBV20-1 and TRBJ2-1; D is undetermined. The CDR3 DNA reads TGCAGTGCTAGAGAGGCTGGTTCCTACAATGAGCAGTTCTTC. It is translated as CSAREAGSYNEQFF.